What follows are 27 T cell receptor beta chains derived from one specimen sequenced in a study of identical twins. TCRdb re-derived calls from the 5' RACE reads in MiXCR, one entry per CDR3 protein. This repertoire shows over 200,000 distinct CDR3 sequences, approximately 9% found once; its top ten account for 5% to 6.5%. Material for sequencing was memory (CD45RO+) T cells sorted from blood. Receptors were obtained from a woman younger than 30 in good health.

The table lists this clonotype with a few counts. The V and J genes are TRBV20-1 and TRBJ2-1, with TRBD2 matching 13 bases. The CDR3 runs 14 residues. V lost 6 bases, J lost 4 bases, and 3 bases stayed unmatched. Germline V CDR1 and CDR2: DFQATT, SNEGSKA (reference sequence). CDR3 in amino acids: CSAGTSGDYNEQFF. CDR3 nucleotide sequence: TGCAGTGCCGGGACTAGCGGGGATTACAATGAGCAGTTCTTC.

The CDR3 coding sequence is TGTGCCAGCAGCTTCAGCAGGGTAGACGAGCAGTACTTC. Protein: CASSFSRVDEQYF. This rearrangement joins TRBV7-2 to TRBJ2-7; TRBD1 might be the D (5 bases). The CDR3 loop spans 13 amino acids. Germline CDR1 and CDR2: SGHTA and FQGNSA. V was clipped by 3 bases and J by 5 bases, with 11 bases between them.

In this sample, this clonotype turned up many times. J is TRBJ1-1 and V is TRBV5-1, with D perhaps matching TRBD1 (5 bases). Germline CDR1 SGHRS, CDR2 YFSETQ. The CDR3 totals 13 residues. V gave up 5 bases and J gave up 5 bases, with 13 bases separating them. CDR3 amino acids: CASRLVRETEAFF. Written as DNA, the CDR3 is TGCGCCAGCAGATTAGTCAGGGAGACTGAAGCTTTCTTT.

The chain couples TRBV7-9 to TRBJ1-5, with 7 positions matching TRBD1. The germline CDR1 and CDR2 sequences are SEHNR and FQNEAQ (reference sequence). CDR3 size: 17 residues. Trimming cost V 5 bases and J 2 bases; bases outside gene matches: 12. The CDR3 spells CASSDSRDRKRNQPQHF. The CDR3 DNA sequence: TGTGCCAGCAGCGATAGCCGGGACAGAAAACGCAATCAGCCCCAGCATTTT.

This clonotype was found many times. The chain couples TRBV10-3 to TRBJ1-2; a possible D gene is TRBD1 (6 bases). The CDR3 is made up of 13 amino acids. Trimming took off 9 bases at V and 4 bases at J, with 15 bases between the two ends. In germline, CDR1 is ENHRY, CDR2 SYGVKD. The CDR3 spells CAIARTEIYGYTF. The DNA for the CDR3 is TGTGCCATAGCCCGGACAGAGATCTATGGCTACACCTTC.

This clonotype appeared a few times. V is TRBV29-1 and J is TRBJ2-1; tentative D call: TRBD1 (5 bases). The CDR3 loop spans 14 amino acids. Between the trimmed V and J ends, which lost 2 bases and 2 bases, there was a span of 10 bases. Germline V gives CDR1 SQVTM, CDR2 ANQGSEA. The CDR3 here is CSVELAGTYNEQFF. The CDR3, as DNA: TGCAGCGTTGAACTGGCAGGGACCTACAATGAGCAGTTCTTC.

The chain has TRBV6-1 and TRBJ2-1; the match to TRBD2 covers 8 bases. The CDR3 length is 16 residues. The germline gives CDR1 MNHNS, CDR2 SASEGT. V trimming: 6 bases; J trimming: 9 bases; junction bases outside the gene matches: 16. In DNA, the CDR3 is TGTGCCAGCAGCAGAGCAAGGGCGGGAGGCCGGGGTGAGCAGTTCTTC. Translated, it gives CASSRARAGGRGEQFF.

There are a few counts of this clonotype. The rearrangement uses TRBV5-1 and TRBJ2-1; 9 bases match TRBD2. The germline V gene encodes CDR1 SGHRS and CDR2 YFSETQ. J lost 10 bases, V lost 1 base, and 9 bases had no gene match. The CDR3 is 15 amino acids. The CDR3 reads CASSLPRGGAEEQFF. The CDR3 DNA reads as TGCGCCAGCAGCTTGCCTCGCGGGGGGGCGGAGGAGCAGTTCTTC.

This clonotype was seen ten or more times. This sequence joins TRBV5-1 and TRBJ2-7; a possible D gene is TRBD1 (6 bases). CDR1 and CDR2 (germline): SGHRS, YFSETQ. Trimming removed 0 bases at V and 4 bases at J, with 11 bases between. CDR3 length: 14 residues. The chain's CDR3 is CASSLGQAIYEQYF. The CDR3 DNA reads as TGCGCCAGCAGCTTGGGACAGGCCATTTACGAGCAGTACTTC. Looking up the rest from reference TRBV5-1 and TRBJ2-7 gives the full variable domain: KAGVTQTPRYLIKTRGQQVTLSCSPISGHRSVSWYQQTPGQGLQFLFEYFSETQRNKGNFPGRFSGRQFSNSRSEMNVSTLELGDSALYLCASSLGQAIYEQYFGPGTRLTVT.

The gene calls are TRBV27 and TRBJ2-3; 11 nucleotides align to TRBD2. The ends lost 6 bases at V and 6 bases at J; junction bases unmatched: 11. The V gene's germline CDR1 is MNHEY and CDR2 SMNVEV (reference sequence). The CDR3 is 16 amino acids. CDR3 DNA: TGTGCCAGCAGCCTAGCGGGAGGTGGCCGTGGGGATACGCAGTATTTT. Translated, it gives CASSLAGGGRGDTQYF.

This clonotype has at least ten counts. DNA of the CDR3: TGCGCCAGCAGCTTCGGGACAGGGGGCTACGAGCAGTACTTC. It translates to CASSFGTGGYEQYF. The chain couples TRBV5-1 to TRBJ2-7, with 11 bases fitting TRBD1. CDR1 is SGHRS, CDR2 YFSETQ, per germline. Losses at the gene ends were 2 bases for V and 3 bases for J; bases not matched to a gene: 1. This CDR3 comprises 14 residues.

In its sample, this clonotype was seen a few times. V is TRBV12-3 or TRBV12-4 and J is TRBJ2-3; TRBD2 agrees at 8 bases. The CDR3 extends over 15 amino acids. V trimming: 3 bases; J trimming: 2 bases; junction bases outside the gene matches: 4. CDR3 amino acids: CASSLREASTDTQYF. The CDR3 DNA sequence: TGTGCCAGCAGTTTGCGGGAGGCCTCCACAGATACGCAGTATTTT.

The V and J genes are TRBV5-1 and TRBJ2-7; 14 bases align to TRBD2. Germline-derived CDR1 and CDR2 are SGHRS and YFSETQ. This CDR3 is built from 15 residues. Trimming took 3 bases from V and 3 from J; bases not matched to a gene: 2. The CDR3 sequence: CASSSGTSGGYEQYF. CDR3 in DNA: TGCGCCAGCAGCTCCGGGACTAGCGGGGGCTACGAGCAGTACTTC.

This clonotype appeared a few times. This chain connects TRBV29-1 to TRBJ2-7, with 12 bases that match TRBD2. Unmatched junction bases numbered 7, after V lost 4 bases and J lost 6 bases. Germline lookup yields CDR1 SQVTM and CDR2 ANQGSEA. The CDR3 consists of 14 residues. The CDR3, as DNA: TGCAGCGTTGTCCTAGCGGGAGGGCTTGGCGAGCAGTACTTC. This encodes CSVVLAGGLGEQYF.

The V and J genes are TRBV6-1 and TRBJ2-3; tentatively, D is TRBD1 (5 bases). The CDR3 has 15 amino acids. The V end was cut by 6 bases, the J end by 0 bases, with 13 bases between. Germline-derived CDR1 and CDR2 are MNHNS and SASEGT. CDR3 protein: CASRRQLSSTDTQYF. The DNA for the CDR3 is TGTGCCAGCAGGCGACAGTTGTCTAGCACAGATACGCAGTATTTT.

This clonotype was counted many times. The chain carries TRBV12-3 or TRBV12-4 and TRBJ2-3; 11 nucleotides align to TRBD2. Unmatched junction bases numbered 9, after V lost 10 bases and J lost 3 bases. The length of the CDR3 is 15 residues. CDR3 region: CAIRSGGDVTDTQYF. CDR3 nucleotide sequence: TGTGCCATCCGTAGCGGGGGGGATGTGACAGATACGCAGTATTTT.

The chain joins TRBV6-1 to TRBJ2-1, with 10 positions matching TRBD2. The germline V gene encodes CDR1 MNHNS and CDR2 SASEGT. After removal of 5 bases from V and 3 bases from J, the junction contained 7 bases not matched to a gene. This CDR3 spans 16 amino acids. In nucleotides, the CDR3 is TGTGCCAGCAGTTCCCTAGCGGGAGTTGGCTACAATGAGCAGTTCTTC. Protein: CASSSLAGVGYNEQFF.

The V call is TRBV6-2 or TRBV6-3, the J call TRBJ2-3; D is unclear. This CDR3 has 14 residues. Trimming took 6 bases from V and 0 from J, leaving 10 bases between them. Per germline, CDR1 MNHEY and CDR2 SVGEGT. The CDR3 reads CASRLLTSTDTQYF. CDR3 nucleotides: TGTGCCAGCAGGCTCCTCACTAGCACAGATACGCAGTATTTT.

The V and J genes are TRBV5-1 and TRBJ2-3, with D possibly being TRBD2 (6 bases). In germline, CDR1 is SGHRS, CDR2 YFSETQ. The V gene lost 0 bases and the J gene lost 2 bases, with 13 bases spanning the gap. This CDR3 region has 16 residues. The CDR3 is CASSLGGGGPTDTQYF. The CDR3 coding sequence is TGCGCCAGCAGCTTGGGGGGAGGTGGCCCCACAGATACGCAGTATTTT.

The chain couples TRBV20-1 to TRBJ2-7; D gene unclear. V lost 3 bases and J 6 bases, leaving 15 bases between the germline ends. The CDR3 consists of 13 residues. Germline lookup yields CDR1 DFQATT and CDR2 SNEGSKA (reference sequence). As DNA, the CDR3 is TGCAGTGCTAGCATTGGTAGAATGTTCGAGCAGTACTTC. This sequence encodes CSASIGRMFEQYF.

V and J are TRBV5-1 and TRBJ2-5; the D is unclear. The V gene lost 0 bases and the J gene lost 3 bases, with 6 bases spanning the gap. CDR3 length equals 13 residues. Germline values: CDR1 SGHRS, CDR2 YFSETQ. The CDR3 protein is CASSLAVEETQYF. The CDR3 bases are TGCGCCAGCAGCTTGGCGGTGGAAGAGACCCAGTACTTC.

This clonotype was found a few times. The rearrangement links TRBV5-1 to TRBJ2-7, with a weak D call TRBD1 (5 bases). CDR1 is SGHRS, CDR2 YFSETQ, per germline. Between the trimmed V and J ends, which lost 0 bases and 3 bases, there was a span of 13 bases. The CDR3 runs to 15 residues. The CDR3, as DNA: TGCGCCAGCAGCTTGGACCCTTCTAGGGGCTACGAGCAGTACTTC. Amino acids: CASSLDPSRGYEQYF.

This clonotype showed up just a few times. The V and J genes are TRBV19 and TRBJ2-1; D may be TRBD2 (6 bases). Germline V lookup: CDR1 LNHDA, CDR2 SQIVND (reference sequence). V lost 4 bases to trimming and J lost 0 bases, with 10 bases between them. This CDR3 has 15 amino acids. The CDR3 spells CASSSGTLSYNEQFF. The CDR3 nucleotides are TGTGCCAGTAGTAGCGGGACTCTCTCCTACAATGAGCAGTTCTTC.

This clonotype has ten or more counts. The CDR3, as DNA: TGTGCCAGCAGCTTAGCCTACGTAGGCTACACCTTC. Its protein product is CASSLAYVGYTF. V is TRBV7-2 and J is TRBJ1-2; D is uncertain. Germline loops: CDR1 SGHTA, CDR2 FQGNSA. V was shortened by 0 bases and J by 8 bases, with 7 bases between the two germline ends. This CDR3 contains 12 residues.

The rearrangement joins TRBV7-8 to TRBJ2-3, with D possibly TRBD1 on 6 matching bases. The length of the CDR3 is 15 residues. Trimming removed 2 bases at V and 2 bases at J, with 11 bases between. Germline assignment: CDR1 SGHVS and CDR2 FQNEAQ. The CDR3 DNA follows: TGTGCCAGCAGCTTACAGGGGACCTTCACAGATACGCAGTATTTT. It codes for CASSLQGTFTDTQYF.

This clonotype showed up many times. The V gene is TRBV20-1, the J gene TRBJ2-3; D ambiguous. The CDR3 covers 16 residues. The V end lost 6 bases, the J end lost 2 bases, and 21 bases lay between the germline ends. Germline CDR1 DFQATT, CDR2 SNEGSKA (reference sequence). The CDR3 loop is CSASPLGIRATDTQYF. CDR3 sequence (DNA): TGCAGTGCCAGCCCTCTTGGTATCAGAGCCACAGATACGCAGTATTTT.

The table lists this clonotype with a few counts. The J gene is TRBJ1-6, the V gene TRBV19; D perhaps matches TRBD1 (6 bases). Looked up from germline, CDR1 is LNHDA and CDR2 is SQIVND (reference sequence). The CDR3 loop spans 13 amino acids. V was trimmed by 3 bases and J by 11 bases, leaving 11 bases between them. This CDR3 is CASSIQQGTPLHF. CDR3 DNA sequence: TGTGCCAGTAGTATCCAACAGGGAACACCCCTCCACTTT. Full variable domain (rest looked up from reference TRBV19 and TRBJ1-6): DGGITQSPKYLFRKEGQNVTLSCEQNLNHDAMYWYRQDPGQGLRLIYYSQIVNDFQKGDIAEGYSVSREKKESFPLTVTSAQKNPTAFYLCASSIQQGTPLHFGNGTRLTVT.